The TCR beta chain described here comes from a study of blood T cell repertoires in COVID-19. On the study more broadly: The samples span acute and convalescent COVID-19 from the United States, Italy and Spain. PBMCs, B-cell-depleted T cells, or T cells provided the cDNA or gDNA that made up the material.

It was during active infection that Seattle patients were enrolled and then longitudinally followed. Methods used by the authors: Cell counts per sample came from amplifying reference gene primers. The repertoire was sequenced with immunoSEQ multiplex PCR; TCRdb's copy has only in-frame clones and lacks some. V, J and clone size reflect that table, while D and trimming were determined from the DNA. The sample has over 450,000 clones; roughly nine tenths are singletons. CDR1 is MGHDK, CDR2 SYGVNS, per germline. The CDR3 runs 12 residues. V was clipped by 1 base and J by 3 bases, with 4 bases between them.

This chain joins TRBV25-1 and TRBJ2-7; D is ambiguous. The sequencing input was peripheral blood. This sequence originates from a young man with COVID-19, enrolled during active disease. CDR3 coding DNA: TGTGCCAGCAGTGAATTTAGCTACGAGCAGTACTTC. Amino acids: CASSEFSYEQYF.